This T cell receptor (beta chain) was recovered during a study of blood T cells in healthy people across ages. This clonotype appeared many times. This CDR3 is 13 amino acids long. Trimming removed 3 bases at V and 3 bases at J, with 11 bases between. The V gene's germline CDR1 is SQVTM and CDR2 ANQGSEA. A J-beta primer mix and a sample-barcoded 5' primer were used in a second PCR of about 7 to 12 cycles. MiXCR, applied by TCRdb to the 5' RACE reads, yields one record per CDR3 protein. Of 750,000 to 850,000 distinct CDR3 sequences detected, around 25% appear once; the ten largest clones hold under 4%. The same data also went into a second study, on T cells of mothers and their children.

Material: blood. The chain is built from TRBV29-1 and TRBJ1-1, with D hard to call. This clonotype originated in a boy aged 5-17 years in good health. The DNA for the CDR3 is TGCAGCGTTGAGGGAGTCGTGGACACTGAAGCTTTCTTT. Translation gives CSVEGVVDTEAFF.